This entry lists 29 T cell receptor beta chains sequenced from one sample in a study of post-analysis software for immune sequencing data. The antigens of these receptors remain unknown. Tagging with unique molecular identifiers was a feature of the TCR beta cDNA libraries. TCRdb fed the PCR reads into MiXCR, producing one record per CDR3 protein. This table holds about 180,000 distinct CDR3 sequences, 25% to 35% found once. General observations from the study: Controls showed lower frequencies than patients for five or six TRBV segments, and TRBV5-6, TRBV5-1 and TRBV20-1 were among these.

Sequenced material: blood. Source of these receptors: a girl aged 10-17 years with multiple sclerosis.

V and J are TRBV6-1 and TRBJ2-2; 7 bases are a match to TRBD1. This CDR3 spans 15 amino acids. From germline, CDR1 is MNHNS and CDR2 SASEGT. Trimming took 5 bases from V and 5 from J; bases not matched to a gene: 8. CDR3 sequence reads: CASSHGTVWTGELFF. As DNA, the CDR3 is TGTGCCAGCAGTCATGGGACAGTTTGGACCGGGGAGCTGTTTTTT.

As for this clonotype: A much larger clone differs by one base, so this may be a read error. The chain carries TRBV11-2 and TRBJ2-4, with 9 bases aligning to TRBD1. The last part of the DNA fits TRBJ2-7 better; the J call may be wrong. In germline, CDR1 is SGHAT, CDR2 FQNNGV. The CDR3 sequence is 16 residues long. CDR3 amino acids: CASSLGRTGGRNEQYF. DNA of the CDR3: TGTGCCAGCAGCTTAGGTCGAACAGGGGGCCGCAACGAGCAGTACTTC.

This clonotype was recorded a few times. The V call is TRBV7-9, the J call TRBJ1-2; the D is unclear. The CDR3 covers 13 residues. The germline V gene encodes CDR1 SEHNR and CDR2 FQNEAQ (reference sequence). V gave up 4 bases and J gave up 3 bases, with 9 bases separating them. This CDR3 reads CASSSRPDYGYTF. In DNA form, the CDR3 reads TGTGCCAGCAGCTCTCGGCCTGACTATGGCTACACCTTC.

This clonotype was counted only a few times. V is TRBV30 and J is TRBJ2-3; no firm D call. From germline, CDR1 is GTSNPN and CDR2 SVGIG (reference sequence). CDR3 size: 14 residues. The V and J ends lost 4 bases and 4 bases respectively, with 15 bases between them. This CDR3 reads CAWTGANGADTQYF. The CDR3 DNA is TGTGCCTGGACGGGCGCTAATGGGGCAGATACGCAGTATTTT.

With regard to this clonotype: A read error is possible here, since a much larger clone lies one base away. J is TRBJ2-1 and V is TRBV28, with TRBD2 matching 14 bases. CDR1 and CDR2 (germline): MDHEN, SYDVKM. V dropped 7 bases and J dropped 13; count of bases not matched to a gene: 21. This CDR3 is built from 18 residues. The CDR3 sequence: CASIPGLAGDRSLETQFF. In DNA, the CDR3 is TGTGCCAGCATACCGGGACTAGCGGGAGATCGGTCTCTCGAGACCCAGTTCTTC.

The chain uses TRBV28 and TRBJ2-4; D ambiguous. The last part of the DNA fits TRBJ2-7 better; the J call may be wrong. The CDR3 is 15 residues long. The germline CDR1 and CDR2 sequences are MDHEN and SYDVKM. The chain's CDR3 is CASSLSAGWGYEQYF. The CDR3 DNA reads TGTGCCAGCAGTTTAAGCGCCGGATGGGGATACGAGCAGTACTTC.

As regards this clonotype: A much larger clonotype is one base distant, so this may be a read error. V usage is TRBV11-2 and J usage is TRBJ2-7, with TRBD2 identical over 10 bases. The CDR3 runs 16 residues. J gave up 1 base and V 8 bases, and 11 bases lay outside the gene matches. Germline V gives CDR1 SGHAT, CDR2 FQNNGV. In DNA form, the CDR3 reads TGTGCCAGCGGCGCCCTTAGCGGGAGGAAGTCCTACGAGCAGTACTTC. Amino acids: CASGALSGRKSYEQYF.

This chain uses TRBV5-1 with TRBJ1-1, with TRBD1 matching over 7 bases. CDR1 SGHRS and CDR2 YFSETQ come from the germline V gene. J was trimmed by 0 bases and V by 4 bases; bases with no gene match: 9. The CDR3 is made up of 16 amino acids. The CDR3 reads CASSPTGQAMNTEAFF. The CDR3 bases are TGCGCCAGCAGCCCGACCGGACAGGCAATGAACACTGAAGCTTTCTTT.

V is TRBV4-2 and J is TRBJ2-1, with D perhaps matching TRBD1 or TRBD2 (5 bases each). Germline-derived CDR1 and CDR2 are LGHNA and YNFKEQ. V lost 1 base and J 12 bases, leaving 10 bases between the germline ends. CDR3 length equals 12 residues. Here the CDR3 reads CASSQGGGGQFF. The DNA for the CDR3 is TGTGCCAGCAGCCAAGGTGGGGGTGGGCAGTTCTTC.

This clonotype appeared many times. The chain recombines TRBV9 with TRBJ2-7; maybe TRBD2 (5 bases). V was pared by 3 bases and J by 9 bases, with 16 bases between. Germline CDR1 reads SGDLS; CDR2 reads YYNGEE. The CDR3 consists of 13 residues. The CDR3 protein is CASSDSVDGRQYF. The CDR3 DNA reads as TGTGCCAGCAGCGACTCCGTCGATGGGAGGCAGTACTTC.

As concerns this clonotype: A clone one base away is much larger, so this may be a read error. The chain joins TRBV11-1 to TRBJ1-2; D gene unclear. CDR3 size: 12 residues. Germline V gene sequence: CDR1 SGHAT, CDR2 FQDESV (reference sequence). V lost 4 bases to trimming and J lost 1 base, with 4 bases between them. The CDR3 DNA reads TGTGCCAGCAGCTCCAATAACTATGGCTACACCTTC. This gives the protein CASSSNNYGYTF.

The chain carries TRBV5-1 and TRBJ2-5, with 9 bases aligning to TRBD1. Gene TRBJ2-7 matches the end of the DNA better, so the J call may be wrong. The length of the CDR3 is 14 residues. The germline CDR1 and CDR2 sequences are SGHRS and YFSETQ. CDR3 coding DNA: TGCGCCAGCAGCTTCGGGACAGGGCAGGGCGAGCAGTACTTC. Translation: CASSFGTGQGEQYF.

V is TRBV3-1 and J is TRBJ2-7; TRBD2 agrees at 8 bases. Germline trimming cut 2 bases from V and 0 bases from J; bases unmatched to any gene: 12. Germline V CDR1 and CDR2: LGHDT, YNNKEL (reference sequence). The CDR3 covers 18 residues. The CDR3 here is CASSQRWLAGTSSYEQYF. The CDR3 nucleotides read TGTGCCAGCAGCCAAAGGTGGCTAGCGGGCACTAGCTCCTACGAGCAGTACTTC.

The gene calls are TRBV5-1 and TRBJ2-2, with D possibly being TRBD2 (6 bases). Trimming stripped 4 bases from V and 2 bases from J, with 12 bases between. This CDR3 contains 15 residues. Germline V gives CDR1 SGHRS, CDR2 YFSETQ. CDR3 sequence: CASSPGLTNTGELFF. In nucleotides, the CDR3 is TGCGCCAGCAGCCCGGGACTTACAAACACCGGGGAGCTGTTTTTT.

This clonotype was recorded many times. V and J are TRBV9 and TRBJ2-3; TRBD2 agrees at 15 bases. The V gene end was trimmed by 3 bases and the J gene end by 4 bases; junction bases not matched to a gene: 3. CDR3 length: 16 residues. Per germline, CDR1 SGDLS and CDR2 YYNGEE. In DNA, the CDR3 is TGTGCCAGCAGCGCCGGGACTAGCGGGAGGTCAGATACGCAGTATTTT. Translation gives CASSAGTSGRSDTQYF.

The rearrangement links TRBV5-1 to TRBJ1-4; a weak D match, TRBD1 (6 bases). Per germline, CDR1 SGHRS and CDR2 YFSETQ. This CDR3 region has 14 residues. V was shortened by 1 base and J by 8 bases, with 12 bases between the two germline ends. The CDR3 nucleotides read TGCGCCAGCAGCTTGACTCGGGGGCAGGAAAAACTGTTTTTT. Protein: CASSLTRGQEKLFF.

This clonotype has a count of ten or more. The chain recombines TRBV4-1 with TRBJ1-5; the D gene is possibly TRBD1 (6 bases). Germline V gene lookup returns CDR1 MGHRA and CDR2 YSYEKL. There are 15 residues in the CDR3. Trimming stripped 0 bases from V and 6 bases from J, with 12 bases between. CDR3 residues: CASSQEGGRGQPQHF. Written as DNA, the CDR3 is TGCGCCAGCAGCCAAGAAGGGGGGAGGGGTCAGCCCCAGCATTTT.

This clonotype is a singleton in its sample. At one end, the junction sequence differs from germline, possibly due to a read error. V usage is TRBV3-1 and J usage is TRBJ1-5, with D possibly matching TRBD1 (5 bases). The CDR3 length is 15 residues. Per germline, CDR1 LGHDT and CDR2 YNNKEL (reference sequence). Here the CDR3 reads CASSQDETGGQPQHF. The CDR3 region has the DNA TGTGCCAGCAGCCAAGATGAAACAGGTGGTCAGCCTCAGCATTTT.

This clonotype was counted only a few times. V usage is TRBV15 and J usage is TRBJ1-5; maybe TRBD1 (6 bases). V was cut by 1 base and J by 5 bases, with 9 bases left in between. The CDR3 totals 14 residues. CDR1 and CDR2 from the germline V gene are LNHNV and YYDKDF (reference sequence). The DNA for the CDR3 is TGTGCCACCAGCAGAGGGGGGGCCTATCAGCCCCAGCATTTT. Translation: CATSRGGAYQPQHF.

The V call is TRBV4-1, the J call TRBJ1-1; a possible D gene is TRBD1 (6 bases). V shed 0 bases and J shed 1 base, with 6 bases lying between them. This CDR3 is 14 amino acids long. CDR1 is MGHRA and CDR2 is YSYEKL in the germline V gene. The CDR3 bases are TGCGCCAGCAGCCAAGAGACAGGGAACACTGAAGCTTTCTTT. It specifies CASSQETGNTEAFF.

This clonotype was seen a handful of times. This sequence joins TRBV7-3 and TRBJ1-2; D is unclear. This CDR3 has 18 residues. Germline values: CDR1 SGHTA, CDR2 FQGTGA. Trimming cost V 1 base and J 5 bases, with 23 bases left between them. The CDR3 protein is CASSLSTERSLTVYGYTF. The CDR3 coding sequence is TGTGCCAGCAGCTTAAGCACAGAAAGATCCTTAACCGTATATGGCTACACCTTC.

Concerning this clonotype itself: A much more abundant neighbour one base away suggests this may be a read error. J is TRBJ2-5 and V is TRBV19; D might be TRBD1 (5 bases). The J call may be in error: the DNA end matches TRBJ2-7 better. Germline V gene lookup returns CDR1 LNHDA and CDR2 SQIVND (reference sequence). The CDR3 has 14 amino acids. The CDR3 DNA is TGTGCCGGTAAGGAACAGGCAAAGGCCCACGAGCAGTACTTC. Encoded protein: CAGKEQAKAHEQYF.

This clonotype was seen a few times. V is TRBV5-1 and J is TRBJ2-3; 8 bases line up with TRBD1. CDR3 size: 16 residues. CDR1 and CDR2 (germline): SGHRS, YFSETQ. Trimming cost V 0 bases and J 1 base; bases outside gene matches: 4. CDR3: CASSLGAGQGTDTQYF. Here the CDR3 DNA reads TGCGCCAGCAGCTTGGGGGCGGGACAGGGCACAGATACGCAGTATTTT.

This clonotype appeared many times. The genes are TRBV20-1 and TRBJ2-3; TRBD2 is a possible D gene (6 bases). Germline CDR1 and CDR2: DFQATT and SNEGSKA (reference sequence). This CDR3 contains 13 residues. Trimming took off 5 bases at V and 3 bases at J, with 12 bases between the two ends. The CDR3 spells CSASFGGTDTQYF. The DNA for the CDR3 is TGCAGTGCTTCGTTCGGGGGTACAGATACGCAGTATTTT.

Remarks on this clonotype: A much larger clone sits a single nucleotide away, making a read error possible. The genes are TRBV27 and TRBJ2-5; D is perhaps TRBD2 (5 bases). V was trimmed by 4 bases and J by 5 bases, leaving 14 bases between them. The CDR3 spans 14 residues. The V gene's germline CDR1 is MNHEY and CDR2 SMNVEV (reference sequence). The CDR3, as DNA: TGTGCCAGCAGTTCGCGCTACGGCGGGGAGACCCAGTACTTC. Translating it yields CASSSRYGGETQYF.

This clonotype has just a few counts. J is TRBJ1-2 and V is TRBV14, with 7 bases lining up with TRBD1. Unmatched junction bases numbered 11, after V lost 11 bases and J lost 8 bases. CDR1 is SGHDN and CDR2 is FVKESK in the germline V gene. This CDR3 is 12 amino acids long. The CDR3 loop reads CAGMTGTKGYTF. CDR3 DNA sequence: TGTGCCGGCATGACAGGGACGAAGGGCTACACCTTC.

This clonotype has a count of ten or more. This chain joins TRBV7-2 and TRBJ2-3; D unresolved. CDR3 length: 14 amino acids. Trimming pared 0 bases from V and 2 bases from J, leaving 6 bases between. Germline V gene sequence: CDR1 SGHTA, CDR2 FQGNSA. CDR3: CASSLAVFTDTQYF. CDR3 sequence (DNA): TGTGCCAGCAGCTTAGCGGTCTTCACAGATACGCAGTATTTT.

The genes are TRBV3-1 and TRBJ1-2; 9 bases line up with TRBD1. V lost 4 bases and J lost 3; bases outside the gene matches: 6. CDR3 length: 15 amino acids. Germline values: CDR1 LGHDT, CDR2 YNNKEL (reference sequence). CDR3 region: CASSRQRTGDYGYTF. DNA of the CDR3: TGTGCCAGCAGCCGACAGAGGACAGGGGACTATGGCTACACCTTC.

The chain couples TRBV6-1 to TRBJ1-2, with D unresolved. Trimming pared 5 bases from V and 5 bases from J, leaving 12 bases between. The CDR3 extends over 13 amino acids. From germline, CDR1 is MNHNS and CDR2 SASEGT. The CDR3 loop reads CASSLWASYGYTF. The CDR3 DNA sequence: TGTGCCAGCAGTTTGTGGGCTTCGTATGGCTACACCTTC.